The T cell receptor (beta chain) under discussion was sequenced for a study of early T cells in non-severe SARS-CoV-2 infection. This clonotype was seen more than once but under ten times. TCRdb called the 5' RACE reads again in MiXCR, with one record for every CDR3 protein. The sample lists approximately 70,000 distinct CDR3 sequences; roughly an eighth were seen once. This CDR3 spans 15 amino acids. Germline-derived CDR1 and CDR2 are DFQATT and SNEGSKA (reference sequence). Trimming shortened V by 6 bases and J by 4 bases, and 16 bases separated the two germline ends. The material was whole blood, obtained at baseline. This receptor was identified in an adult who was a healthcare worker with PCR-confirmed SARS-CoV-2 infection or an uninfected control (not recorded which). V usage is TRBV20-1 and J usage is TRBJ1-6, with D possibly matching TRBD1 (6 bases). The CDR3 loop is CSAHPGRGYNSPLHF. CDR3 DNA sequence: TGCAGTGCCCATCCTGGAAGGGGGTATAATTCACCCCTCCACTTT.